This T cell receptor (beta chain) was observed in a study of T cell responses to AZD1222 COVID-19 vaccine. Study-level results: There were mostly white British donors and more females than males, and clonal diversity was possibly underestimated. Regions left unmutated in variants are reportedly the target of nearly half of spike-specific TCRs. All repertoire sampling was performed exclusively after the peak T cell response.

Some clones are missing from TCRdb's copy, which holds only in-frame ones; the method was immunoSEQ multiplex PCR. This table has more than 60,000 clones, about 80% appearing once. Samples with a second dose at about 4 or about 12 weeks were pooled together. On this clone itself: Its target is not known.

This CDR3 has 15 amino acids. The V gene's germline CDR1 is MNHEY and CDR2 SMNVEV (reference sequence). J was trimmed by 3 bases and V by 7 bases; bases with no gene match: 7. This rearrangement joins TRBV27 to TRBJ2-7; the match to TRBD1 covers 12 bases. Sequencing was performed on peripheral blood, taken 28 days after the second AZD1222 dose. This TCR was recovered from an adult who received the AZD1222 COVID-19 vaccine. The DNA for the CDR3 is TGTGCCAGCACCGGGGGGGACAGGGGGCTCTACGAGCAGTACTTC. It is translated as CASTGGDRGLYEQYF.